This TCR beta chain comes out of a study of CD8+ T cells in alopecia areata. The germline gives CDR1 SQVTM, CDR2 ANQGSEA. Trimming took off 1 base at V and 3 bases at J, with 9 bases between the two ends. The CDR3 extends over 14 amino acids. RNA extraction was followed by reverse transcription into cDNA, which acted as the sequencing template. TCRdb's table, derived via immunoSEQ multiplex PCR, lists solely in-frame clones and lacks some. The sample lists a few hundred thousand clones; less than 80% were seen once. This clone was seen a few times. The chain recombines TRBV29-1 with TRBJ2-2; D may correspond to TRBD1 or TRBD2 (5 bases each). The sequence derives from a human donor with alopecia areata. The sequences come from CD4+ T cells sorted from blood, collected at week 0. This chain's CDR3 is CSVEGGGDTGELFF. The CDR3 DNA reads TGCAGCGTTGAAGGTGGGGGTGACACCGGGGAGCTGTTTTTT.